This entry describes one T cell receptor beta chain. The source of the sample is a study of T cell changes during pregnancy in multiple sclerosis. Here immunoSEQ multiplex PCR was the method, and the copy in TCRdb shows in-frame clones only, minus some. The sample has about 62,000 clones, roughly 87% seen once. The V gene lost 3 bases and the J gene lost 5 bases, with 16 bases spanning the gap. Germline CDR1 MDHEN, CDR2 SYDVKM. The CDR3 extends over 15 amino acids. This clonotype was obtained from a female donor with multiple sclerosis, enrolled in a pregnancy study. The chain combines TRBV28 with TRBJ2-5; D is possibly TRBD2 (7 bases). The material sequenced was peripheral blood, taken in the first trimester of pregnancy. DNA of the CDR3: TGTGCCAGCAGTTTCGGAGGGGGGGGCCGGGAGACCCAGTACTTC. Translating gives CASSFGGGGRETQYF.